Sequencing of this T cell receptor (beta chain) was carried out in a study of PD-L1 blockade in urothelial cancer. The repertoire was sequenced with immunoSEQ multiplex PCR; TCRdb's copy has only in-frame clones and lacks some. Among roughly 56,000 clones, 85% to 90% were seen once, and the ten largest hold 22%. Per germline, CDR1 SNHLY and CDR2 FYNNEI. V shed 6 bases, J shed 4 bases, and the junction held 10 bases outside the gene matches. CDR3 length equals 16 residues. Time point denoted: pretreatment peripheral blood. Sequencing was performed on PBMCs, taken around atezolizumab (anti-PD-L1) treatment. The chain joins TRBV2 to TRBJ1-1; TRBD1 aligns across 11 bases. This sequence was found in a man in his sixties with urothelial cancer. CDR3 region: CASRASRTGGSTEAFF. CDR3 bases: TGTGCCAGCAGAGCGAGTAGGACAGGGGGCAGCACTGAAGCTTTCTTT.